Each of the 30 T cell receptor beta chains below was sequenced from the same sample in a study of cytomegalovirus exposure and HLA in healthy donors. PCR used 60 Vbeta primers and 13 Jbeta primers. Sequenced by immunoSEQ multiplex PCR; TCRdb stores in-frame clones only, minus some. The sample comprises about 130,000 clones, 75% to 85% of which are singletons, and 2% to 3% rests with the top ten. The sequenced material came from PBMCs. The source is a man aged 50-59 years in good health and CMV-seronegative.

The J gene is TRBJ1-1, the V gene TRBV20-1; D may be TRBD1 (5 bases). Trimming shortened V by 4 bases and J by 4 bases, and 7 bases separated the two germline ends. Germline assignment: CDR1 DFQATT and CDR2 SNEGSKA (reference sequence). The CDR3 covers 11 residues. The CDR3 loop reads CSATGLTEAFF. Here the CDR3 DNA reads TGCAGTGCTACAGGGCTCACTGAAGCTTTCTTT.

The V gene is TRBV2, the J gene TRBJ1-2, with D maybe TRBD1 (5 bases). Germline V gene data show CDR1 as SNHLY and CDR2 as FYNNEI. With 4 bases removed from V and 8 bases from J, the gap between germline ends came to 17 bases. This CDR3 region has 14 residues. The CDR3 reads CASSGGTRGWGYTF. CDR3 DNA: TGTGCCAGCAGTGGGGGGACCCGGGGGTGGGGCTACACCTTC.

The rearrangement uses TRBV4-2 and TRBJ2-7; maybe TRBD2 (6 bases). Germline V gene data show CDR1 as LGHNA and CDR2 as YNFKEQ. Trimming shortened V by 2 bases and J by 2 bases, and 10 bases separated the two germline ends. CDR3 size: 14 residues. The CDR3 region has the DNA TGTGCCAGCAGCCAATTAGCGGCAACCTACGAGCAGTACTTC. Amino acid sequence: CASSQLAATYEQYF.

This clone occurred once. The V gene is TRBV2, the J gene TRBJ2-1; D gene uncertain. The CDR3 covers 12 residues. The V gene's germline CDR1 is SNHLY and CDR2 FYNNEI. V lost 2 bases and J 16 bases, leaving 15 bases between the germline ends. CDR3: CASSERSVWYFF. In nucleotides, the CDR3 is TGTGCCAGCAGTGAACGGAGTGTTTGGTATTTCTTC.

In regard to this clone: At one boundary the junction diverges from the germline segment, which might be a read error. V usage is TRBV13 and J usage is TRBJ2-3, with TRBD2 matching 7 bases. The CDR3 length is 17 residues. CDR1 and CDR2 from the germline V gene are PRHDT and FYEKMQ (reference sequence). The CDR3 coding sequence is TGTGCCAGCAGCCTAGGGGCCGGCCGGGGGGGCACAGATACGCAGTATTTT. Translating gives CASSLGAGRGGTDTQYF.

This chain connects TRBV30 to TRBJ1-1, with D hard to call. Germline V CDR1 and CDR2: GTSNPN, SVGIG (reference sequence). Trimming pared 3 bases from V and 1 base from J, leaving 9 bases between. The CDR3 extends over 13 amino acids. The DNA for the CDR3 is TGTGCCTGGAGCCGGGAGAGGAACACTGAAGCTTTCTTT. Amino acid sequence: CAWSRERNTEAFF.

V and J are TRBV29-1 and TRBJ1-2, with D perhaps TRBD1 (5 bases). V shed 6 bases and J shed 3 bases, with 14 bases lying between them. Germline loops: CDR1 SQVTM, CDR2 ANQGSEA. The CDR3 length is 13 residues. DNA for the CDR3: TGCAGCGTCCACCAGACAGATTACTATGGCTACACCTTC. Translated: CSVHQTDYYGYTF.

The chain combines TRBV5-8 with TRBJ2-1; a weak D match, TRBD2 (5 bases). Germline V gene data show CDR1 as SGHTS and CDR2 as YDEGEE. CDR3 length equals 14 residues. V lost 1 base and J lost 2, with 7 bases in between. CDR3 in amino acids: CASSLRGTYNEQFF. The CDR3 bases are TGTGCCAGCAGCTTGAGAGGGACCTACAATGAGCAGTTCTTC.

The V and J genes are TRBV4-2 and TRBJ2-7; TRBD1 aligns across 8 bases. The CDR3 loop spans 15 amino acids. V lost 7 bases and J lost 3; bases outside the gene matches: 11. Germline values: CDR1 LGHNA, CDR2 YNFKEQ. CDR3 in DNA: TGTGCCAGCACCAAGGTCGTGGGACAGGTCTACGAGCAGTACTTC. Translated, it gives CASTKVVGQVYEQYF.

The chain uses TRBV27 and TRBJ2-7, with D maybe TRBD1 (6 bases). Germline V gene sequence: CDR1 MNHEY, CDR2 SMNVEV (reference sequence). The V end was cut by 2 bases, the J end by 0 bases, with 14 bases between. The CDR3 extends over 16 amino acids. The CDR3 DNA reads as TGTGCCAGCAGTTTAAATTGGGGGCAGAGCTCCTACGAGCAGTACTTC. It encodes CASSLNWGQSSYEQYF.

The chain uses TRBV18 and TRBJ1-1; D call uncertain. Germline loops: CDR1 KGHSH, CDR2 LQKENI. The CDR3 loop spans 14 amino acids. V lost 3 bases to trimming and J lost 3 bases, with 11 bases between them. The CDR3 sequence is CASSPRTADTEAFF. DNA for the CDR3: TGTGCCAGCTCACCCCGGACTGCAGACACTGAAGCTTTCTTT.

V and J are TRBV19 and TRBJ2-7; D perhaps matches TRBD2 (5 bases). The CDR3 runs to 13 residues. V lost 7 bases and J lost 3, with 13 bases in between. The germline V gene encodes CDR1 LNHDA and CDR2 SQIVND (reference sequence). The CDR3 loop reads CASNAGDIYEQYF. CDR3 sequence (DNA): TGTGCCAGTAATGCGGGCGACATCTACGAGCAGTACTTC.

The chain uses TRBV29-1 and TRBJ1-1, with 8 positions matching TRBD1. The V gene's germline CDR1 is SQVTM and CDR2 ANQGSEA. The CDR3 runs 12 residues. V shed 6 bases and J 1 base; nucleotides not matched to a gene: 1. This CDR3 reads CSVGTGNTEAFF. The CDR3 DNA reads TGCAGCGTCGGGACAGGGAACACTGAAGCTTTCTTT.

V is TRBV4-1 and J is TRBJ2-7; D is undetermined. V dropped 3 bases and J dropped 1 base, with 13 bases sitting between them. Germline CDR1 reads MGHRA; CDR2 reads YSYEKL. There are 15 residues in the CDR3. This CDR3 reads CASSQTQWISYEQYF. CDR3 nucleotides: TGCGCCAGCAGCCAGACACAGTGGATATCCTACGAGCAGTACTTC.

This clone was found once. This chain joins TRBV18 and TRBJ1-6; 7 bases are shared with TRBD1. The germline V gene encodes CDR1 KGHSH and CDR2 LQKENI. V dropped 5 bases and J dropped 4; count of bases not matched to a gene: 2. CDR3 length equals 14 residues. Here the CDR3 DNA reads TGTGCCAGCTCAATACAGGGGTATAATTCACCCCTCCACTTT. It specifies CASSIQGYNSPLHF. Full variable domain (outside the CDR3, taken from reference TRBV18 and TRBJ1-6): NAGVMQNPRHLVRRRGQEARLRCSPMKGHSHVYWYRQLPEEGLKFMVYLQKENIIDESGMPKERFSAEFPKEGPSILRIQQVVRGDSAAYFCASSIQGYNSPLHFGNGTRLTVT.

V and J are TRBV5-1 and TRBJ2-2; TRBD2 matches 9 bases. CDR1 is SGHRS, CDR2 YFSETQ, per germline. V was pared by 5 bases and J by 5 bases, with 10 bases of the junction left unmatched. CDR3 size: 16 residues. The CDR3 bases are TGCGCCAGCAGTCTTGGGCGCGGGGGGGCAACCGGGGAGCTGTTTTTT. Its translation is CASSLGRGGATGELFF. Filled out from reference TRBV5-1 and TRBJ2-2, the complete variable domain reads KAGVTQTPRYLIKTRGQQVTLSCSPISGHRSVSWYQQTPGQGLQFLFEYFSETQRNKGNFPGRFSGRQFSNSRSEMNVSTLELGDSALYLCASSLGRGGATGELFFGEGSRLTVL.

The CDR3 DNA reads as TGTGCCAGCAGCGCTTCCGGGACAGGGAACACTGAAGCTTTCTTT. This codes for CASSASGTGNTEAFF. The rearrangement joins TRBV2 to TRBJ1-1; 8 nucleotides align to TRBD1. Trimming removed 6 bases from V and 1 base from J; junction bases left unmatched: 7. Germline V gene data show CDR1 as SNHLY and CDR2 as FYNNEI. The CDR3 runs 15 residues.

In its sample, this clone was seen once. The rearrangement uses TRBV19 and TRBJ1-1, with D hard to call. This CDR3 spans 13 amino acids. V was trimmed by 7 bases and J by 5 bases, leaving 14 bases between them. Germline-derived CDR1 and CDR2 are LNHDA and SQIVND (reference sequence). CDR3 coding DNA: TGTGCCAGTAACTGGCTATCGGGAACTGAAGCTTTCTTT. Residues: CASNWLSGTEAFF.

This clone has only one observation. The V and J genes are TRBV2 and TRBJ2-5; no definite D call. The V gene's germline CDR1 is SNHLY and CDR2 FYNNEI. The CDR3 totals 13 residues. Deletions cut 1 base from V and 3 bases from J, with 6 bases between. The CDR3 reads CASSEGLKETQYF. CDR3 bases: TGTGCCAGCAGTGAAGGCCTAAAAGAGACCCAGTACTTC. The full variable domain, completed using reference TRBV2 and TRBJ2-5, is EPEVTQTPSHQVTQMGQEVILRCVPISNHLYFYWYRQILGQKVEFLVSFYNNEISEKSEIFDDQFSVERPDGSNFTLKIRSTKLEDSAMYFCASSEGLKETQYFGPGTRLLVL.

The chain couples TRBV11-2 to TRBJ1-2; D possibly corresponds to TRBD1 (6 bases). The V and J ends lost 0 bases and 6 bases respectively, with 11 bases between them. CDR1 and CDR2 (germline): SGHAT, FQNNGV. The CDR3 covers 14 residues. CDR3 nucleotide sequence: TGTGCCAGCAGCTTAGAGAGGGCAGGGGATGGCTACACCTTC. Translation: CASSLERAGDGYTF. The full variable domain, with the rest looked up from reference TRBV11-2 and TRBJ1-2, is EAGVAQSPRYKIIEKRQSVAFWCNPISGHATLYWYQQILGQGPKLLIQFQNNGVVDDSQLPKDRFSAERLKGVDSTLKIQPAKLEDSAVYLCASSLERAGDGYTFGSGTRLTVV.

This chain joins TRBV11-3 and TRBJ2-3; maybe TRBD2 (5 bases). CDR3 length: 15 amino acids. Germline values: CDR1 SGHNT, CDR2 YENEEA. Trimming took 5 bases from V and 2 from J, leaving 14 bases between them. The CDR3 nucleotides read TGTGCCAGCAGCACTAGATTGGACCCCACAGATACGCAGTATTTT. Translating it yields CASSTRLDPTDTQYF.

This chain uses TRBV5-1 with TRBJ2-7, with TRBD2 matching 8 bases. V trimming: 0 bases; J trimming: 7 bases; junction bases outside the gene matches: 9. This CDR3 has 15 residues. Germline CDR1 reads SGHRS; CDR2 reads YFSETQ. CDR3 DNA: TGCGCCAGCAGCTTGGCCTCCTTCACTAGCGGAGAGCAGTACTTC. The encoded protein is CASSLASFTSGEQYF. The variable domain in full, completed from reference TRBV5-1 and TRBJ2-7, reads KAGVTQTPRYLIKTRGQQVTLSCSPISGHRSVSWYQQTPGQGLQFLFEYFSETQRNKGNFPGRFSGRQFSNSRSEMNVSTLELGDSALYLCASSLASFTSGEQYFGPGTRLTVT.

This clone was seen a handful of times. V gene TRBV4-3 combines with J gene TRBJ2-1, with D tentatively TRBD2 (7 bases). The CDR3 contains 16 residues. Germline V gene data show CDR1 as LGHNA and CDR2 as YSLEER. V lost 1 base to trimming and J lost 3 bases, with 13 bases between them. The CDR3 DNA is TGCGCCAGCAGCCAAGGGCGGGGGCGCTTCTACAATGAGCAGTTCTTC. Its protein is CASSQGRGRFYNEQFF.

V usage is TRBV13 and J usage is TRBJ2-7, with 9 positions matching TRBD1. This CDR3 has 17 residues. V was pared by 6 bases and J by 4 bases, with 16 bases of the junction left unmatched. From germline, CDR1 is PRHDT and CDR2 FYEKMQ (reference sequence). The chain's CDR3 is CASSREGVGDRVYEQYF. The CDR3 nucleotides read TGTGCCAGCAGTCGAGAGGGCGTCGGGGACAGGGTATACGAGCAGTACTTC.

This clone was recorded only once. V gene TRBV18 combines with J gene TRBJ1-1; the D gene is possibly TRBD1 (5 bases). CDR1 and CDR2 from the germline V gene are KGHSH and LQKENI. Trimming stripped 2 bases from V and 5 bases from J, with 9 bases between. The CDR3 covers 13 residues. This CDR3 reads CASSPRGRTEAFF. DNA of the CDR3: TGTGCCAGCTCACCAAGGGGTCGGACTGAAGCTTTCTTT.

V is TRBV9 and J is TRBJ1-6; D may be TRBD1 (6 bases). This CDR3 has 17 amino acids. Trimming left V 4 bases short and J 6 bases short, with 20 bases between. Germline V lookup: CDR1 SGDLS, CDR2 YYNGEE. The CDR3 DNA follows: TGTGCCAGCAGCCCCCGAGGGGGGGCGCATGTTAATTCACCCCTCCACTTT. Amino acids: CASSPRGGAHVNSPLHF. Combining the CDR3 with reference TRBV9 and TRBJ1-6 gives the whole variable domain DSGVTQTPKHLITATGQRVTLRCSPRSGDLSVYWYQQSLDQGLQFLIQYYNGEERAKGNILERFSAQQFPDLHSELNLSSLELGDSALYFCASSPRGGAHVNSPLHFGNGTRLTVT.

The chain recombines TRBV7-6 with TRBJ1-4; tentative D call: TRBD1 (6 bases). Trimming shortened V by 6 bases and J by 6 bases, and 20 bases separated the two germline ends. Looked up from germline, CDR1 is SGHVS and CDR2 is FNYEAQ. CDR3 size: 16 residues. CDR3 sequence: CASRPLSGPGDEKLFF. DNA of the CDR3: TGTGCCAGCAGGCCCCTTTCGGGACCAGGGGATGAAAAACTGTTTTTT.

The chain combines TRBV19 with TRBJ2-7; D is uncertain. The CDR3 contains 16 residues. Germline CDR1 and CDR2: LNHDA and SQIVND (reference sequence). Trimming took 3 bases from V and 0 from J, leaving 15 bases between them. The CDR3 DNA sequence: TGTGCCAGTAGTATGTGGAGCGAGACCTACTCCTACGAGCAGTACTTC. Translation: CASSMWSETYSYEQYF.

This clone was observed a handful of times. V is TRBV4-1 and J is TRBJ2-1; D may be TRBD2 (5 bases). In germline, CDR1 is MGHRA, CDR2 YSYEKL. The CDR3 is made up of 15 amino acids. Trimming removed 1 base from V and 7 bases from J, with 14 bases in between. This CDR3 is CASSQGGYRGNEQFF. The DNA for the CDR3 is TGCGCCAGCAGCCAAGGGGGTTATCGGGGAAATGAGCAGTTCTTC.

V gene TRBV6-5 combines with J gene TRBJ2-4; D gene unclear. Germline-derived CDR1 and CDR2 are MNHEY and SVGAGI. V lost 1 base and J 0 bases, leaving 7 bases between the germline ends. The CDR3 spans 15 residues. The DNA of the CDR3 is TGTGCCAGCAGTTACTTCGGAGCAGCCAAAAACATTCAGTACTTC. This sequence encodes CASSYFGAAKNIQYF.